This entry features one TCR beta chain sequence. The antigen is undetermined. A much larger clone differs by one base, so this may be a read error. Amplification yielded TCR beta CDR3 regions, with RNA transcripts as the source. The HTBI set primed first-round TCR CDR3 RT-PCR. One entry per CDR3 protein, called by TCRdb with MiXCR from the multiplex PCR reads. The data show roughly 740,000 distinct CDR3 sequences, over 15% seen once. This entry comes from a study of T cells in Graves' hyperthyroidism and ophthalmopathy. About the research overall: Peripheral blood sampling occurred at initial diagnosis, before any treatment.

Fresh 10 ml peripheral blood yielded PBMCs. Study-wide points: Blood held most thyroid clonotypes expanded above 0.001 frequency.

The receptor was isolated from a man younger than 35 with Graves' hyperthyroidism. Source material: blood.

The CDR3 here is CASTPGPSGNIIYF. CDR3 coding DNA: TGTGCCAGCACCCCGGGGCCGTCTGGAAACATCATATATTTT. The chain has TRBV28 and TRBJ1-3, with a weak D call TRBD1 (5 bases). The length of the CDR3 is 14 residues. Germline lookup yields CDR1 MDHEN and CDR2 SYDVKM.